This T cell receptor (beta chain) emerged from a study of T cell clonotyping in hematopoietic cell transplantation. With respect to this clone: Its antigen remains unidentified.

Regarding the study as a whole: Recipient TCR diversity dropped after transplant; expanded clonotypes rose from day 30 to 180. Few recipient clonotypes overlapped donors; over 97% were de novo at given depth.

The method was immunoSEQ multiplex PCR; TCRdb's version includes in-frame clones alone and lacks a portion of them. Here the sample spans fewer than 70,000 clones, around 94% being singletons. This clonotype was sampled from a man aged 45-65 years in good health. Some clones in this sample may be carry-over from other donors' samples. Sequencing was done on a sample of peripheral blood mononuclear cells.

The DNA of the CDR3 is TGTGCCAGCAGACAAACCGGGACAGGGATAGGTAACACCATATATTTT. Residues: CASRQTGTGIGNTIYF. The chain joins TRBV25-1 to TRBJ1-3, with 9 bases that match TRBD1. Trimming took 6 bases from V and 7 from J; bases not matched to a gene: 13. Germline V gene sequence: CDR1 MGHDK, CDR2 SYGVNS. The CDR3 spans 16 residues.